These 6 T cell receptor beta chains came from one sample sequenced in a study of blood T cell repertoires in COVID-19. Method: immunoSEQ multiplex PCR; TCRdb's copy keeps in-frame clones and lacks some. The repertoire holds 150,000 to 200,000 clones, with approximately 90% as singletons. The specimen was peripheral blood. All receptors come from a man aged 18 to 35 with active or convalescent COVID-19.

The V gene is TRBV13, the J gene TRBJ1-3; D is unclear. V gave up 5 bases and J gave up 0 bases, with 17 bases separating them. Germline V gene sequence: CDR1 PRHDT, CDR2 FYEKMQ (reference sequence). The CDR3 is 17 residues long. The CDR3 nucleotides read TGTGCCAGCAGCCGCTATGGAGGTGGGTCCTCTGGAAACACCATATATTTT. Translated, it gives CASSRYGGGSSGNTIYF.

The chain is built from TRBV27 and TRBJ2-7; TRBD1 aligns across 8 bases. V lost 4 bases to trimming and J lost 4 bases; unmatched junction nucleotides: 9. Germline V gene sequence: CDR1 MNHEY, CDR2 SMNVEV (reference sequence). The CDR3 runs 15 residues. Written as DNA, the CDR3 is TGTGCCAGCAGTTCCTCCGGACAGGGCAATTACGAGCAGTACGTC. This translates into CASSSSGQGNYEQYV.

The rearrangement joins TRBV15 to TRBJ1-5; 7 bases are shared with TRBD1. The CDR3 is made up of 16 amino acids. The trim removed 3 bases at V and 4 bases at J, leaving 9 bases unmatched. Germline CDR1 LNHNV, CDR2 YYDKDF (reference sequence). The CDR3 DNA reads as TGTGCCACCAGCAGGACGGTAGACAGGGAGAATCAGCCCCAGCATTTT. The encoded protein is CATSRTVDRENQPQHF. Drawing the rest from reference TRBV15 and TRBJ1-5, the complete variable domain is DAMVIQNPRYQVTQFGKPVTLSCSQTLNHNVMYWYQQKSSQAPKLLFHYYDKDFNNEADTPDNFQSRRPNTSFCFLDIRSPGLGDTAMYLCATSRTVDRENQPQHFGDGTRLSIL.

V and J are TRBV18 and TRBJ1-4; 7 positions agree with TRBD1. Germline V gene lookup returns CDR1 KGHSH and CDR2 LQKENI. This CDR3 region has 13 residues. The ends lost 3 bases at V and 7 bases at J; junction bases unmatched: 2. The CDR3 region has the DNA TGTGCCAGCTCACCGAGGGACAGTGAAAAACTGTTTTTT. It yields the protein CASSPRDSEKLFF. Filled out from reference TRBV18 and TRBJ1-4, the complete variable domain reads NAGVMQNPRHLVRRRGQEARLRCSPMKGHSHVYWYRQLPEEGLKFMVYLQKENIIDESGMPKERFSAEFPKEGPSILRIQQVVRGDSAAYFCASSPRDSEKLFFGSGTQLSVL.

The rearrangement joins TRBV3-1 (or the pseudogene TRBV3-2) to TRBJ2-5, with 8 bases fitting TRBD1. CDR1 and CDR2 (germline): LGHDT, YNNKEL (reference sequence). This CDR3 comprises 16 residues. After removal of 0 bases from V and 2 bases from J, the junction contained 5 bases not matched to a gene. CDR3 in DNA: TGTGCCAGCAGCCAAGATGGCAGGGGGCGGCAAGAGACCCAGTACTTC. Residues: CASSQDGRGRQETQYF.

This clone was seen only once. This chain joins TRBV6-5 and TRBJ1-2; 7 bases map to TRBD1. The V segment lost 6 bases and the J segment 2 bases; nucleotides outside the gene matches: 9. Germline V gives CDR1 MNHEY, CDR2 SVGAGI. This CDR3 is 15 amino acids long. CDR3: CASSYDRASNYGYTF. In DNA form, the CDR3 reads TGTGCCAGCAGCTACGACAGGGCCTCCAACTATGGCTACACCTTC.